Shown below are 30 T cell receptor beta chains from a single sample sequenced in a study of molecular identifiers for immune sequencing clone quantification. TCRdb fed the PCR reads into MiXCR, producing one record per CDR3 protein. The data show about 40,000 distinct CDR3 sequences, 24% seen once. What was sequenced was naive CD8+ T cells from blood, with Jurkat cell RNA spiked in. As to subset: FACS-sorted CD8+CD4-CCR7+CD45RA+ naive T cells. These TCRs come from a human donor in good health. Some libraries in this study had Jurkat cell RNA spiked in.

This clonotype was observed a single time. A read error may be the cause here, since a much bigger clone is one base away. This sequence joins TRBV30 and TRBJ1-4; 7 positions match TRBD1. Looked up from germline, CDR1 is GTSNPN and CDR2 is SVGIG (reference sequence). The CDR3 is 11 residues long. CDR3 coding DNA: TGTGCCTGGAGAACAGGGGAAAAACCGTTTTTT. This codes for CAWRTGEKPFF.

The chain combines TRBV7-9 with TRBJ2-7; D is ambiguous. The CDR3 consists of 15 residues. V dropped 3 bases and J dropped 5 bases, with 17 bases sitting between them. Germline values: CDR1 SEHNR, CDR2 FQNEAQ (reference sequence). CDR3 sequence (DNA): TGTGCCAGCAGCTTCGGGCTCCACTCTGGGGACGAGCAGTACTTC. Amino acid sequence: CASSFGLHSGDEQYF. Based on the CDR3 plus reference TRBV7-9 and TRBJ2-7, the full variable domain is DTGVSQNPRHKITKRGQNVTFRCDPISEHNRLYWYRQTLGQGPEFLTYFQNEAQLEKSRLLSDRFSAERPKGSFSTLEIQRTEQGDSAMYLCASSFGLHSGDEQYFGPGTRLTVT.

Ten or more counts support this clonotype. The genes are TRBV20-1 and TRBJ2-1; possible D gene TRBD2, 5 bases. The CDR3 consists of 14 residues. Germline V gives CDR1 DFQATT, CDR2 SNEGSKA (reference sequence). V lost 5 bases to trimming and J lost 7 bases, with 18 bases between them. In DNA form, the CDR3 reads TGCAGTGCTGGCCTAGCAGATTATGGAAATGAGCAGTTCTTC. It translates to CSAGLADYGNEQFF.

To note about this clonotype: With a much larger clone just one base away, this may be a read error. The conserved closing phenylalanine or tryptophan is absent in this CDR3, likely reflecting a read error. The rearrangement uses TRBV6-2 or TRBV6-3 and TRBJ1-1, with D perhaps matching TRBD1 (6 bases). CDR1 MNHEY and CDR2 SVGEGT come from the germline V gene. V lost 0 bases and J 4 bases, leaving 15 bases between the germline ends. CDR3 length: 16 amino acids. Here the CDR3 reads CASSYSRIGGTTEAFL. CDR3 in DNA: TGTGCCAGCAGTTACTCGCGTATAGGGGGGACCACTGAAGCTTTCCTT.

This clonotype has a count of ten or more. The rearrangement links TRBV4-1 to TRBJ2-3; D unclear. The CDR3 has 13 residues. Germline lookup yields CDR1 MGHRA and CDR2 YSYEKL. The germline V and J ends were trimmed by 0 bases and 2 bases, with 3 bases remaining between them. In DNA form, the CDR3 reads TGCGCCAGCAGCCAAGATCCCACAGATACGCAGTATTTT. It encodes CASSQDPTDTQYF.

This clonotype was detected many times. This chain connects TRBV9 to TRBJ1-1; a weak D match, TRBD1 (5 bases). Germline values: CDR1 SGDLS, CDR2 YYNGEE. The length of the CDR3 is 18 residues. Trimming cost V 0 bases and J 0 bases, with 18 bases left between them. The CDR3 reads CASSVVGGAHSVNTEAFF. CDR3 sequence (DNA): TGTGCCAGCAGCGTAGTTGGGGGTGCGCATTCGGTGAACACTGAAGCTTTCTTT.

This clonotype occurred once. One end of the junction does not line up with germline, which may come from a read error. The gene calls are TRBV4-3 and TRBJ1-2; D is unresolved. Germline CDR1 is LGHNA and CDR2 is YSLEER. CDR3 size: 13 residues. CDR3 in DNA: TGCGCCAACAGCCAAGAGGTCAAATATGGCTACACCTTC. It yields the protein CANSQEVKYGYTF.

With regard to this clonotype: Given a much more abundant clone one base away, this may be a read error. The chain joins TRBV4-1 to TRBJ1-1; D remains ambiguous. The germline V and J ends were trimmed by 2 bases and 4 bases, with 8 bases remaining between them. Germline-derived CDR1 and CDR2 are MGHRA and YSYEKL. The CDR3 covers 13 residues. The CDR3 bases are TGCGCCAGCAGCCAAACCGGGTCCACTGAAGCTTTCTTT. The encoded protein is CASSQTGSTEAFF.

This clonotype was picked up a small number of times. CDR3 in DNA: TGCGCCAGCAGCCAAAAACAGGGGTCTTATAATGAAAAACTGTTTTTT. It codes for CASSQKQGSYNEKLFF. The chain uses TRBV4-3 and TRBJ1-4; 7 bases match TRBD1. The CDR3 runs to 16 residues. With 2 bases clipped from V and 4 bases from J, the junction kept 7 bases outside the gene matches. Germline V gene lookup returns CDR1 LGHNA and CDR2 YSLEER.

The CDR3 nucleotides are TGTGCCAGCAGCCAAGATGGGGCTATTTCTAGCACAGATACGCAGTATTTT. Residues: CASSQDGAISSTDTQYF. The V and J genes are TRBV3-1 and TRBJ2-3; D perhaps matches TRBD1 (5 bases). The V end lost 0 bases, the J end lost 0 bases, and 13 bases lay between the germline ends. Per germline, CDR1 LGHDT and CDR2 YNNKEL (reference sequence). The CDR3 consists of 17 residues.

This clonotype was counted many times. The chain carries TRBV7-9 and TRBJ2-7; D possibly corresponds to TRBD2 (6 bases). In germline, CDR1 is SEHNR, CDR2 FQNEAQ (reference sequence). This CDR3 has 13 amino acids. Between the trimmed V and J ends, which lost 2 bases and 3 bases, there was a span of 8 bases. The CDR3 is CASSLPGSYEQYF. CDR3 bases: TGTGCCAGCAGCTTACCCGGGAGCTACGAGCAGTACTTC.

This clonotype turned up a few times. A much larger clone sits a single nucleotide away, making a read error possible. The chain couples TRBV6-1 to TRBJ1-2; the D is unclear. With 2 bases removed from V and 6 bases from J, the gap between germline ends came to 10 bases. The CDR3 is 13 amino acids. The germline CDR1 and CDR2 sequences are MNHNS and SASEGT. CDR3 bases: TGTGCCAGCAGTGAAACGGGAAACCATGGCTACACCTTC. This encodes CASSETGNHGYTF.

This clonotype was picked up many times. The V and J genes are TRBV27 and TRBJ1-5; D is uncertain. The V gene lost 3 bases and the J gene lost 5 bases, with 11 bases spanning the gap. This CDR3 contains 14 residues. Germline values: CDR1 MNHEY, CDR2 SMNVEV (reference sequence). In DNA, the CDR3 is TGTGCCAGCAGTTTTTCGACTCCGGATCAGCCCCAGCATTTT. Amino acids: CASSFSTPDQPQHF.

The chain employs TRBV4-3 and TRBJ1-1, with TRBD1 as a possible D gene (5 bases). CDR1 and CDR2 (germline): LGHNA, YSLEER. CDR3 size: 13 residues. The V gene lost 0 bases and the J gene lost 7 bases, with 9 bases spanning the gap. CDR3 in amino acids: CASSQDPRGEAFF. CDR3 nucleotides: TGCGCCAGCAGCCAAGACCCTAGGGGTGAAGCTTTCTTT.

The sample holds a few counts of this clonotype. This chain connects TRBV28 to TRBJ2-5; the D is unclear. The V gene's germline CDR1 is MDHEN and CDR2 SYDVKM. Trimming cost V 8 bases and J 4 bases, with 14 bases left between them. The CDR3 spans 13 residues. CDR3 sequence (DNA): TGTGCCAGCCGACCCCTCCTAAGAGAGACCCAGTACTTC. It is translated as CASRPLLRETQYF.

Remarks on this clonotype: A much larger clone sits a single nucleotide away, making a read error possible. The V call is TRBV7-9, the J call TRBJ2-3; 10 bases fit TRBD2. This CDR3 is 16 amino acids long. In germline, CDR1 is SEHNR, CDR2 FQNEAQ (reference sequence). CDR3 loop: CAGSLGPSGSTDTQYF. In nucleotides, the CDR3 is TGTGCCGGCAGCTTGGGTCCTAGCGGGAGTACAGATACGCAGTATTTT.

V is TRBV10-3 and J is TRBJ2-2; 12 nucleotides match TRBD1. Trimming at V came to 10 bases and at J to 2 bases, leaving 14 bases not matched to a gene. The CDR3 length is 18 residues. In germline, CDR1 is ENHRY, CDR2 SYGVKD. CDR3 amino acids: CAKQPGQGALSNTGELFF. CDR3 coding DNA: TGTGCCAAACAACCGGGACAGGGGGCGCTTAGTAACACCGGGGAGCTGTTTTTT.

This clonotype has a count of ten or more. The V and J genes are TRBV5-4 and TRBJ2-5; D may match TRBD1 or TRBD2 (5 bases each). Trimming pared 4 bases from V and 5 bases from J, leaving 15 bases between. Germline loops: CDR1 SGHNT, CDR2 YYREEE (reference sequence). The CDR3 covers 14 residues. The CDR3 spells CASSPEMGVETQYF. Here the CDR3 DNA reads TGTGCCAGCAGCCCCGAAATGGGGGTGGAGACCCAGTACTTC.

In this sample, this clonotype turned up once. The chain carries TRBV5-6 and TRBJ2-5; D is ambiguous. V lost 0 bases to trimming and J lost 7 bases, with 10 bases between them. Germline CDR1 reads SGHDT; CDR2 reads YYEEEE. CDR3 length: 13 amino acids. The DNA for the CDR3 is TGTGCCAGCAGCTTGGGAATCGCAGGGACCCAGTACTTC. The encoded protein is CASSLGIAGTQYF.

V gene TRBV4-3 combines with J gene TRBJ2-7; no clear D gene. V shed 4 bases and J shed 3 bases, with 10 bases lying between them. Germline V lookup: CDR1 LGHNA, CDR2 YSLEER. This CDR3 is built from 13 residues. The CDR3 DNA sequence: TGCGCCAGCAGCCCAAATGTCGGCTACGAGCAGTACTTC. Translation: CASSPNVGYEQYF.

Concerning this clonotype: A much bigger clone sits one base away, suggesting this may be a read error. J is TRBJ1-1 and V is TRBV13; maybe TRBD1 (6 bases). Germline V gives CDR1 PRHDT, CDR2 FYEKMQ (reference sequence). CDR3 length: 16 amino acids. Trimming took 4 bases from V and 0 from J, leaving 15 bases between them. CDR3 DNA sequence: TGTGCCAGCAGCTATAGGACAGTTCCCATGAACACTGAAGCTTTCTTT. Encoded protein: CASSYRTVPMNTEAFF.

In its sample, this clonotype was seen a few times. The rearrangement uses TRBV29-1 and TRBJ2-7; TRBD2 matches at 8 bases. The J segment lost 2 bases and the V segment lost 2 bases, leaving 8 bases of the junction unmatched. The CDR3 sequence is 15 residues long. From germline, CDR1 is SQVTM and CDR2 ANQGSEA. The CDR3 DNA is TGCAGCGTTGAAAAGGGCGGGGGGCCGCCCTACGAGCAGTACTTC. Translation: CSVEKGGGPPYEQYF.

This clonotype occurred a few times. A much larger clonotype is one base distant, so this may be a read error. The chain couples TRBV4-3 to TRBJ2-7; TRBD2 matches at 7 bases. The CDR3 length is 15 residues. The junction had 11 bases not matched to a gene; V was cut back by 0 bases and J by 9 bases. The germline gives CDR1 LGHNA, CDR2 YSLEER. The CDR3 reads CASSQDERESDAQYF. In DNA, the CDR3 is TGCGCCAGCAGCCAAGACGAGCGGGAATCTGACGCGCAGTACTTC.

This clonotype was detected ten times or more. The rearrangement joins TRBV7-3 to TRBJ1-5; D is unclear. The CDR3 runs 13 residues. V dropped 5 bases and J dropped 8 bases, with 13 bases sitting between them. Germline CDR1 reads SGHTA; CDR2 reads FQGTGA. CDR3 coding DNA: TGTGCCAGCAGCCTCCCATTCGTTAAGCCCCAGCATTTT. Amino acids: CASSLPFVKPQHF.

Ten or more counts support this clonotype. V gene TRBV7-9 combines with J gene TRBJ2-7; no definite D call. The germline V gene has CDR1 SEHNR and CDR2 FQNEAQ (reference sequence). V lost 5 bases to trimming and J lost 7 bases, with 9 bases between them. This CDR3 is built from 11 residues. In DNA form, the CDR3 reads TGTGCCAGCAGCATGCGACAAGAGCAGTACTTC. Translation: CASSMRQEQYF.

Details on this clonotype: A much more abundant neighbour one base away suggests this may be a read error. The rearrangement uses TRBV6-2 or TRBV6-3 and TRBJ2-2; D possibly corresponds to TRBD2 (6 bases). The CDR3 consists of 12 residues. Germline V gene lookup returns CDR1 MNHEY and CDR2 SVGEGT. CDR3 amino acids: CASSFSAGGLFF. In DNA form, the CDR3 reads TGTGCCAGCAGTTTCAGCGCCGGGGGGCTGTTTTTT.

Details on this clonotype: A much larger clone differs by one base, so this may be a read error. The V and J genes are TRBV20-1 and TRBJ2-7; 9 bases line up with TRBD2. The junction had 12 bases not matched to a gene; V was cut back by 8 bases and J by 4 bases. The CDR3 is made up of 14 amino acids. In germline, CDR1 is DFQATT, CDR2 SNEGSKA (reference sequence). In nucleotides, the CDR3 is TGCAGTACCCCGAGGGGAGCGGGAGGTTACGAGCAGTACTTC. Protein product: CSTPRGAGGYEQYF.

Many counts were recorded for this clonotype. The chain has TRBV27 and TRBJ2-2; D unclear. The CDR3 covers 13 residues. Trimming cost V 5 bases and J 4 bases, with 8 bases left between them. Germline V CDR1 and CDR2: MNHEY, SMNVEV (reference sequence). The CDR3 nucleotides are TGTGCCAGCAGTATCTCCCGCACCGGGGAGCTGTTTTTT. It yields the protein CASSISRTGELFF.

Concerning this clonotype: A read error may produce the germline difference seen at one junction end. The CDR3 DNA reads as TGTGCCAACAGCGTAGCTCCCCACAGGGGGACGACCTCCTACAATGAGCAGTTCTTC. The encoded protein is CANSVAPHRGTTSYNEQFF. This chain uses TRBV9 with TRBJ2-1, with 8 positions matching TRBD1. Per germline, CDR1 SGDLS and CDR2 YYNGEE. The CDR3 totals 19 residues.

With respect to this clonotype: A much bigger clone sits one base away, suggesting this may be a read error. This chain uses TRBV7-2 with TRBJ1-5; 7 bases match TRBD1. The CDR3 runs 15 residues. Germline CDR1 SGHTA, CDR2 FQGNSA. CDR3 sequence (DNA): TGTGCCCGCAGTTCGACGACAGGGCGCAATCAGCCCCAGCATTTT. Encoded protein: CARSSTTGRNQPQHF.